The 20 T cell receptor beta chains below come from one sample, sequenced in a study of post-analysis software for immune sequencing data. Points from the study as a whole: TRBV5-6, TRBV5-1 and TRBV20-1 belonged to a set of a few TRBV segments that were more frequent in patients than controls.

These receptors' antigens are unknown. The TCR beta cDNA libraries carried unique molecular identifiers. TCRdb reanalysed the PCR reads using MiXCR and keeps one entry per CDR3 protein. Of roughly 800,000 distinct CDR3 sequences in the sample, roughly 29% were seen once. The sample consisted of blood. These receptor sequences come from a girl under 18 with multiple sclerosis.

This clonotype showed up just once. A much larger clone differs by one base, so this may be a read error. V is TRBV12-3 or TRBV12-4 and J is TRBJ1-2; TRBD1 matches at 7 bases. The CDR3 spans 13 residues. J was trimmed by 6 bases and V by 6 bases; bases with no gene match: 7. CDR3 bases: TGTGCCAGCAGCTTACAGGGGTGCGATGGCTACACCTTC. Its translation: CASSLQGCDGYTF.

CDR3 nucleotides: TGTGCCAGCACTACGATACCGGTGACGGGTACGCAGTATTTT. It translates to CASTTIPVTGTQYF. This chain joins TRBV5-6 and TRBJ2-3; D ambiguous. The germline gives CDR1 SGHDT, CDR2 YYEEEE. The CDR3 runs 14 residues. Trimming stripped 6 bases from V and 8 bases from J, with 19 bases between.

The V and J genes are TRBV20-1 and TRBJ1-5; D not certain. Germline CDR1 is DFQATT and CDR2 is SNEGSKA (reference sequence). The CDR3 covers 12 residues. This CDR3 reads CRAIYSNQPQHF. The CDR3 DNA sequence: TGCAGGGCGATTTATAGCAATCAGCCCCAGCATTTT.

The chain joins TRBV12-3 or TRBV12-4 to TRBJ2-1; D possibly corresponds to TRBD1 (6 bases). V was trimmed by 5 bases and J by 10 bases, leaving 12 bases between them. The CDR3 has 12 residues. Here the CDR3 reads CASSPQRGEQFF. The CDR3 nucleotides are TGTGCCAGCAGTCCGCAGAGGGGGGAGCAGTTCTTC.

This sequence joins TRBV6-6 and TRBJ1-4; tentative D call: TRBD1 (6 bases). Trimming removed 6 bases at V and 7 bases at J, with 18 bases between. The CDR3 is 15 amino acids. Germline V gene data show CDR1 as MNHNY and CDR2 as SVGAGI (reference sequence). CDR3 DNA: TGTGCCAGCAGCCAGTTTCAAGGGGGGGGTGAAAAACTGTTTTTT. It is translated as CASSQFQGGGEKLFF.

This clonotype appeared a few times. This chain links TRBV6-5 with TRBJ1-6; D remains ambiguous. V was pared by 6 bases and J by 8 bases, with 17 bases between. Germline CDR1 MNHEY, CDR2 SVGAGI. The CDR3 runs 15 residues. The CDR3 here is CASSRSRSGDSPLHF. The CDR3 nucleotides read TGTGCCAGCAGCCGAAGTAGATCTGGGGATTCACCCCTCCACTTT.

In its sample, this clonotype was seen a few times. The CDR3 DNA reads as TGTGCCATCACCTCGGGGCAGACCTACAATGAGCAGTTCTTC. It translates to CAITSGQTYNEQFF. This chain uses TRBV10-3 with TRBJ2-1; the D gene could be TRBD1 or TRBD2 (5 bases each). This CDR3 has 14 amino acids. Between the trimmed V and J ends, which lost 7 bases and 2 bases, there was a span of 12 bases. Germline values: CDR1 ENHRY, CDR2 SYGVKD.

This clonotype was observed a few times. The genes are TRBV4-1 and TRBJ1-1; weak D call: TRBD1 (5 bases). The germline V gene encodes CDR1 MGHRA and CDR2 YSYEKL. There are 14 residues in the CDR3. The germline V and J ends were trimmed by 4 bases and 3 bases, with 12 bases remaining between them. CDR3 amino acids: CASSPGGVHTEAFF. The DNA of the CDR3 is TGCGCCAGCAGCCCTGGAGGGGTACACACTGAAGCTTTCTTT.

This clonotype was seen a few times. The DNA of the CDR3 is TGTGCCAGCAGTTTACTCAGGGGCCCCGACGAGCAGTACTTC. Translated, it gives CASSLLRGPDEQYF. The chain has TRBV12-3 or TRBV12-4 and TRBJ2-7, with D possibly TRBD1 on 6 matching bases. The V gene lost 2 bases and the J gene lost 5 bases, with 13 bases spanning the gap. The CDR3 covers 14 residues.

The chain carries TRBV25-1 and TRBJ2-1; possibly TRBD1 or TRBD2 for D (5 bases each). V lost 2 bases and J lost 4, with 9 bases in between. This CDR3 is built from 14 residues. Germline CDR1 reads MGHDK; CDR2 reads SYGVNS. The CDR3 DNA reads as TGTGCCAGCAGTGAACCGGGACGTTACAATGAGCAGTTCTTC. Its translation: CASSEPGRYNEQFF.

This clonotype was recorded a few times. The genes are TRBV6-5 and TRBJ2-3; D remains ambiguous. The V gene lost 0 bases and the J gene lost 0 bases, with 4 bases spanning the gap. The CDR3 runs 14 residues. Germline CDR1 and CDR2: MNHEY and SVGAGI. CDR3: CASSYSFSTDTQYF. The CDR3 region has the DNA TGTGCCAGCAGTTACTCTTTCAGCACAGATACGCAGTATTTT.

The chain joins TRBV10-3 to TRBJ1-2; D call uncertain. CDR1 is ENHRY and CDR2 is SYGVKD in the germline V gene. V was cut by 7 bases and J by 2 bases, with 14 bases left in between. The CDR3 is 14 amino acids. The CDR3 loop reads CAITTPEGNYGYTF. DNA of the CDR3: TGTGCCATCACCACGCCTGAGGGAAACTATGGCTACACCTTC.

This clonotype has a handful of counts. J is TRBJ1-6 and V is TRBV5-1, with 7 nucleotides matching TRBD1. J lost 0 bases, V lost 4 bases, and 4 bases had no gene match. Germline values: CDR1 SGHRS, CDR2 YFSETQ. This CDR3 is built from 16 residues. The CDR3 loop is CASSLGTVSYNSPLHF. The CDR3 DNA reads TGCGCCAGCAGCCTCGGGACAGTCTCCTATAATTCACCCCTCCACTTT.

V and J are TRBV20-1 and TRBJ1-1, with a possible D match to TRBD1 (6 bases). Germline CDR1 and CDR2: DFQATT and SNEGSKA (reference sequence). The CDR3 covers 13 residues. V shed 5 bases and J shed 4 bases, with 14 bases lying between them. The CDR3 is CSAVGQITTEAFF. CDR3 nucleotide sequence: TGCAGTGCTGTGGGACAAATCACCACTGAAGCTTTCTTT.

This clonotype was seen only a few times. This chain uses TRBV29-1 with TRBJ2-7; D possibly uses TRBD1 or TRBD2 (5 bases each). Germline CDR1 reads SQVTM; CDR2 reads ANQGSEA. V lost 1 base to trimming and J lost 7 bases, with 14 bases between them. There are 13 residues in the CDR3. The chain's CDR3 is CSVEGGADNEQYF. Written as DNA, the CDR3 is TGCAGCGTTGAAGGGGGAGCGGACAATGAGCAGTACTTC.

The rearrangement uses TRBV20-1 and TRBJ2-7; 8 positions agree with TRBD1. The germline CDR1 and CDR2 sequences are DFQATT and SNEGSKA (reference sequence). The CDR3 extends over 14 amino acids. V was clipped by 6 bases and J by 2 bases; unmatched bases: 9. Written as DNA, the CDR3 is TGCAGTGCGCCTACCGGGACAGGTACCTACGAGCAGTACTTC. Translation: CSAPTGTGTYEQYF.

Only a few counts were recorded for this clonotype. The V call is TRBV7-9, the J call TRBJ2-3; no clear D. Germline V CDR1 and CDR2: SEHNR, FQNEAQ (reference sequence). This CDR3 region has 15 residues. With 1 base removed from V and 5 bases from J, the gap between germline ends came to 13 bases. CDR3 region: CASSLGSGRRDTQYF. CDR3 nucleotides: TGTGCCAGCAGCTTAGGGTCAGGTCGGAGAGATACGCAGTATTTT.

J is TRBJ2-3 and V is TRBV4-3; D remains unclear. The CDR3 contains 14 residues. In germline, CDR1 is LGHNA, CDR2 YSLEER. V was clipped by 4 bases and J by 4 bases, with 12 bases between them. The CDR3 bases are TGCGCCAGCAGCCTCCAAGCCCAGGCAGATACGCAGTATTTT. Its protein is CASSLQAQADTQYF.

In this sample, this clonotype turned up a few times. This chain joins TRBV5-4 and TRBJ2-3; the D gene is possibly TRBD2 (6 bases). CDR3 size: 15 residues. Germline V gene lookup returns CDR1 SGHNT and CDR2 YYREEE (reference sequence). Trimming stripped 3 bases from V and 6 bases from J, with 17 bases between. CDR3 nucleotides: TGTGCCAGCAGCTACCCCGGAGGGCTCAGGGATACGCAGTATTTT. Its protein is CASSYPGGLRDTQYF.

The chain carries TRBV20-1 and TRBJ2-5; TRBD2 aligns across 12 bases. The CDR3 loop spans 17 amino acids. Looked up from germline, CDR1 is DFQATT and CDR2 is SNEGSKA (reference sequence). J lost 5 bases, V lost 3 bases, and 13 bases had no gene match. The CDR3 sequence: CSARRTSGTLWSETQYF. CDR3 nucleotide sequence: TGCAGTGCTAGGAGGACTAGCGGGACTCTTTGGTCGGAGACCCAGTACTTC.